This section outlines one T cell receptor beta chain sequence together with its context. Its antigen is currently not known. No base quality information exists; no much larger clone differs at one position. The sample is drawn from a study of somatic mutations in T cells in chronic GVHD (dated by TCRdb to the early 2020s). Genomic DNA was isolated and then used for the TCRbeta deep sequencing. TCRbeta CDR3 sequencing and initial data processing were performed with the immunoSEQ assay as a commercial service. The authors' pipeline ran thus. Reads were demultiplexed, adapter and primer sequences were trimmed, similar clones were merged through frequency-ratio clustering, and V, D, J genes were annotated using IMGT. Not all clones reach the TCRdb copy of this immuneACCESS table, which keeps in-frame sequences only. Checked studies attribute under half of the gap to unresolved V genes and leave the rest unexplained. The D gene and trimming were derived from the DNA, and the V and J assignments and clone size from that table. The sample data list about 13,000 clones, and approximately 78% of these were observed just once. The top ten constitute approximately 31% of the sample.

The CDR3 measures 13 amino acids from cysteine to phenylalanine. The DNA shown is the 39-base CDR3, in frame from base 1. At the junction V is shortened by 1 base and J by 5 bases; bases outside the gene matches: 2. Sequences SGHDT (CDR1) and YYEEEE (CDR2) are obtained from the germline V gene. Sorting staining used anti-CD3, anti-CD4, anti-CD8 and a Vbeta20 antibody from the IOTest Beta Mark kit on a FACSAria III, with purity above 98%. Peripheral blood was collected in sodium heparin tubes and mononuclear cells were isolated by Ficoll-Paque PLUS density gradient centrifugation. Before TCRbeta deep sequencing, the CD4+ Vbeta20+, CD4+ Vbeta20-, and CD8+ T cell fractions were FACS-sorted.

The rearrangement combines TRBV5-6 with TRBJ2-5; TRBD2 agrees with 7 junctional bases. This clonotype was sampled from a male patient aged 45-60 years with chronic graft-versus-host disease. Some T cells may be donor cells from the graft after a transplant. Sample: Vbeta20-negative CD4+ T cells from blood. This specimen's cell subset or site label, interpreted: CD4+ T cells sorted as TCR Vbeta20 negative by flow cytometry. CDR3 protein: CASSLSGEETQYF. The DNA reads TGTGCCAGCAGCTTGAGCGGGGAGGAGACCCAGTACTTC.